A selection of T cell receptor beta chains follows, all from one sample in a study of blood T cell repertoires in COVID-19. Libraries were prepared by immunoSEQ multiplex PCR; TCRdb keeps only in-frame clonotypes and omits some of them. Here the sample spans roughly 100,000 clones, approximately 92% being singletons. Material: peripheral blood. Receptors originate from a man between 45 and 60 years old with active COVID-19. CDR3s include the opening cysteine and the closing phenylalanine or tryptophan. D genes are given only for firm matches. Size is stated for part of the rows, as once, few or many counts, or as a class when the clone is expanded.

TGTGCCAGCAGTGAAGTTAGCGGGCGCTACAATGAGCAGTTCTTC	CASSEVSGRYNEQFF	TRBV2	TRBJ2-1	TRBD2	-
TGTGCCAGCAGCCAAAGGAGGGAAACTGAAGCTTTCTTT	CASSQRRETEAFF	TRBV3-1/TRBV3-2	TRBJ1-1	-	-
TGTGCCTGGAGCCGGGGACAGGGGGCATATCAGCCCCAGCATTTT	CAWSRGQGAYQPQHF	TRBV30	TRBJ1-5	TRBD1	-
TGTGCCAGCAGCGTTAGCGGGAGCACCGTTGGGACCCAGTACTTC	CASSVSGSTVGTQYF	TRBV7-9	TRBJ2-5	TRBD2	-
TGTGCCAGCAGCCGAACTAGTAGTGAGACCCAGTACTTC	CASSRTSSETQYF	TRBV6-5	TRBJ2-5	-	-
TGCGCCAGCAGCCCTCAGACAGGGGGCCCGGCTAATGAGCAGTTCTTC	CASSPQTGGPANEQFF	TRBV5-1	TRBJ2-1	TRBD1	few
TGTGCCAGCAGCGAGACAGATCTTAGTTCCTCTTACGAGCAGTACTTC	CASSETDLSSSYEQYF	TRBV9	TRBJ2-7	-	once
TGCGCCAGCAGCTTGGGTGGGACAGGCAATACCTACGAGCAGTACTTC	CASSLGGTGNTYEQYF	TRBV5-1	TRBJ2-7	TRBD1	once
TGTGCCAGCAGTCAAGGACAGAACACTGAAGCTTTCTTT	CASSQGQNTEAFF	TRBV7-9	TRBJ1-1	-	-
TGTGCCAGCAGCTTATCTAGGAACGCCTACGAGCAGTACTTC	CASSLSRNAYEQYF	TRBV11-2	TRBJ2-7	-	-
TGTGCCAGCAGTCCGGCAGGGAAGGCTACTGGAAACACCATATATTTT	CASSPAGKATGNTIYF	TRBV28	TRBJ1-3	-	-
TGTGCCACCAGTGATAATACAGGGCTGGGGGCTAATGAAAAACTGTTTTTT	CATSDNTGLGANEKLFF	TRBV24-1	TRBJ1-4	-	-
TGTGCCAGCAGCCTACGGAGCCTTGGAGAGCAGTACTTC	CASSLRSLGEQYF	TRBV7-9	TRBJ2-7	-	-
TGTGCCAGCATTACTGACACCGGGGAGCTGTTTTTT	CASITDTGELFF	TRBV28	TRBJ2-2	-	-
TGTGCCAGCAGTTCCCTCGCGGTGGGGGGCAATGAGCAGTTCTTC	CASSSLAVGGNEQFF	TRBV27	TRBJ2-1	-	-
TGTGCCAGCAGATTAGACAGGGATGGCAATCAGCCCCAGCATTTT	CASRLDRDGNQPQHF	TRBV28	TRBJ1-5	TRBD1	-
TGTGCCAGCAGAACAGGGGGCGCGGGTTATGGCTACACCTTC	CASRTGGAGYGYTF	TRBV6-5	TRBJ1-2	TRBD1	-
TGTGCCAGCAGCGCTCAGGGGGCTTATTCACCCCTCCACTTT	CASSAQGAYSPLHF	TRBV9	TRBJ1-6	TRBD1	-
TGTGCCAGCACCGCCCCGCCAACTAGCGGGAATAACAGAGGAGAGACCCAGTACTTC	CASTAPPTSGNNRGETQYF	TRBV7-9	TRBJ2-5	TRBD2	-
TGCGCCAGCAGTGAGCTCGGAGGCGACGGGGAGCTGTTTTTT	CASSELGGDGELFF	TRBV10-1	TRBJ2-2	-	once
TGTGCCAGCAGTGAATACAGGGAGACCAACGGGCAAGAGACCCAGTACTTC	CASSEYRETNGQETQYF	TRBV6-1	TRBJ2-5	-	once
TGTGCCAGCAGCTTAGGCCTGGGAGGAAGGAACCAAGAGACCCAGTACTTC	CASSLGLGGRNQETQYF	TRBV11-3	TRBJ2-5	-	-
TGTGCCAGTCAACTATCCGGGACAGGGAGCGGTGGCTACACCTTC	CASQLSGTGSGGYTF	TRBV6-5	TRBJ1-2	TRBD1	-
TGCGCCAGCAGCGGCGGACAGGGTCCAGATACGCAGTATTTT	CASSGGQGPDTQYF	TRBV5-1	TRBJ2-3	TRBD1	-
TGTGCCAGCTCACCCGGGGCTAGCGGGAGGGAAGAGCAGTACTTC	CASSPGASGREEQYF	TRBV18	TRBJ2-7	TRBD2	-
TGTGCCAGCAGCTTAGACCCCCTAGCGGGAGGTGAAGAGCAGTACTTC	CASSLDPLAGGEEQYF	TRBV11-2	TRBJ2-7	TRBD2	-
TGTGCCAGCAGTATTGCTAGCGGGAGAGTCTACGAGCAGTACTTC	CASSIASGRVYEQYF	TRBV6-6	TRBJ2-7	TRBD2	-
TGTGCCAGCAGCCTTATGGCGGGAGATCGAACCGGGGAGCTGTTTTTT	CASSLMAGDRTGELFF	TRBV6-2/TRBV6-3	TRBJ2-2	TRBD2	-
TGTGCCAGCAGCTTAGCCGGACTCAACCGGGAGCAGTACTTC	CASSLAGLNREQYF	TRBV11-3	TRBJ2-7	-	-
TGTGCCAGCAGTCGAACCGGGACAGGGTCCCACGAGCAGTACTTC	CASSRTGTGSHEQYF	TRBV6-5	TRBJ2-7	TRBD1	-
TGCGCCAGCAAGCCCGCCGGGATTGGGAATGAGCAGTTCTTC	CASKPAGIGNEQFF	TRBV5-1	TRBJ2-1	-	-
TGTGCCAGCAGCCCAAATGACAGGGGCCTAAACACTGAAGCTTTCTTT	CASSPNDRGLNTEAFF	TRBV28	TRBJ1-1	TRBD1	-
TGTGCCAGCAGTAGACAGGGGGCGAATGAGCAGTTCTTC	CASSRQGANEQFF	TRBV6-6	TRBJ2-1	TRBD1	once
TGTGCCAGCAGCTCGGACAGAAATTCACCCCTCCACTTT	CASSSDRNSPLHF	TRBV11-2	TRBJ1-6	-	-
TGTGCCAGTAGTATGTGGCGGGACGCCTACAATGAGCAGTTCTTC	CASSMWRDAYNEQFF	TRBV19	TRBJ2-1	-	-
TGTGCCAGCAGTTCACCCGGGACAGGGCGATTTTACGAGCAGTACTTC	CASSSPGTGRFYEQYF	TRBV28	TRBJ2-7	TRBD1	-